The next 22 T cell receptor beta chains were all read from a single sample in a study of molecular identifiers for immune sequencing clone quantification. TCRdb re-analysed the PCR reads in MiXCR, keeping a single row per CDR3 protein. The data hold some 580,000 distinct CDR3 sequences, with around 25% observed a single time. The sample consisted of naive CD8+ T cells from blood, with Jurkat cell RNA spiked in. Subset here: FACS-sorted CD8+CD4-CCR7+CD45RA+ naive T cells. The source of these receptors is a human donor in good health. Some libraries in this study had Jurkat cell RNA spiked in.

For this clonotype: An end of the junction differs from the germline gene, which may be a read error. The CDR3 DNA follows: TGTGCCGGCAGCTCTTGGACGGATCCACCCCAAGAGACCCAGTACTTC. It yields the protein CAGSSWTDPPQETQYF. The V and J genes are TRBV7-2 and TRBJ2-5; D is unclear. The length of the CDR3 is 16 residues. Per the germline V gene, CDR1 is SGHTA and CDR2 is FQGNSA.

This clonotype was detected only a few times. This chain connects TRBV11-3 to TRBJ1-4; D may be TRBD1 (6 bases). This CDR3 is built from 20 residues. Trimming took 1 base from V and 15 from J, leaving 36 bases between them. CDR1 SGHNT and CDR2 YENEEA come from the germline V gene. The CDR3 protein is CASSLVARGPPEDLCQWVFF. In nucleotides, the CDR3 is TGTGCCAGCAGCTTAGTGGCCAGGGGTCCTCCGGAAGACCTCTGCCAGTGGGTGTTTTTT.

CDR3 nucleotides: TGTGCCAGCAGCTTTAGAGATTCCTACAATGAGCAGTTCTTC. This translates into CASSFRDSYNEQFF. The rearrangement joins TRBV7-8 to TRBJ2-1; D remains ambiguous. Germline CDR1 is SGHVS and CDR2 is FQNEAQ. This CDR3 comprises 14 residues. V was clipped by 3 bases and J by 1 base, with 7 bases between them.

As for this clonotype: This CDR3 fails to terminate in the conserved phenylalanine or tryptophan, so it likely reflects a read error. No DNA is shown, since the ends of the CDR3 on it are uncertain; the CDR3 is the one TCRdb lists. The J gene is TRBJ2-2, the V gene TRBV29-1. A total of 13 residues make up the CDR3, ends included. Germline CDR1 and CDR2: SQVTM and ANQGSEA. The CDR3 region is CSVAVVLSVELLL.

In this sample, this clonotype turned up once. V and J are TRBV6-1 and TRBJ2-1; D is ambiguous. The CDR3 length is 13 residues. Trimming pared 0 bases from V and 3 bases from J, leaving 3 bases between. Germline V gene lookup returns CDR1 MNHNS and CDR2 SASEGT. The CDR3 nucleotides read TGTGCCAGCAGTGAAGCACACTACAATGAGCAGTTCTTC. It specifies CASSEAHYNEQFF.

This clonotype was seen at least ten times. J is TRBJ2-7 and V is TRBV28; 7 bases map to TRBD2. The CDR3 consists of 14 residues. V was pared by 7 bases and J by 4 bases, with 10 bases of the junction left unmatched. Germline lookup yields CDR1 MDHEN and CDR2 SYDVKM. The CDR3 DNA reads TGTGCCAGCACTTGGGGGGAGGGCGGGTACGAGCAGTACTTC. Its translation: CASTWGEGGYEQYF.

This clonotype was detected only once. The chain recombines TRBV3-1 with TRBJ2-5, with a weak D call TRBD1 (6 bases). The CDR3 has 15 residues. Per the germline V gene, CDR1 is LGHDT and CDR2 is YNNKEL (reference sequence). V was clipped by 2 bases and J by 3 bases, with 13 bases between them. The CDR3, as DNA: TGTGCCAGCAGCCAAAGACAGGCCTGGAAAGAGACCCAGTACTTC. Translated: CASSQRQAWKETQYF.

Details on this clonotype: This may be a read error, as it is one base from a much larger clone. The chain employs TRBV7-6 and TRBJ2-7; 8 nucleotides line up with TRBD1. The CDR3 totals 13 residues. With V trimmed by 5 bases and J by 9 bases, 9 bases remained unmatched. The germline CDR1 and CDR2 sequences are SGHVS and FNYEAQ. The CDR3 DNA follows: TGTGCCAGCAGCCCGACAGGGGTACCCGTGCAGTACTTC. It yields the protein CASSPTGVPVQYF.

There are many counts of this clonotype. CDR3 DNA sequence: TGCGCCAGCAGCTTGGCGGGTTCCCGCTCCTCGGAGACCCAGTACTTC. Residues: CASSLAGSRSSETQYF. The chain couples TRBV5-1 to TRBJ2-5; no definite D call. Germline loops: CDR1 SGHRS, CDR2 YFSETQ. V lost 0 bases and J 5 bases, leaving 17 bases between the germline ends. The length of the CDR3 is 16 residues.

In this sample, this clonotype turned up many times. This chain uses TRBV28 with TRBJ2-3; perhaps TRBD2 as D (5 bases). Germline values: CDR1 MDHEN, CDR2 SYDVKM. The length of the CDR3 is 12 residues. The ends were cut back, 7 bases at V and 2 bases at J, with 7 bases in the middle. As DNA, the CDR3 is TGTGCCAGCAAGCGGATCACAGATACGCAGTATTTT. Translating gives CASKRITDTQYF.

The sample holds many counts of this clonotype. CDR3 amino acids: CSVVVGAFYEQYF. The CDR3 nucleotides read TGCAGCGTTGTGGTCGGGGCCTTCTACGAGCAGTACTTC. The chain combines TRBV29-1 with TRBJ2-7; D may correspond to TRBD1 or TRBD2 (5 bases each). With 4 bases removed from V and 3 bases from J, the gap between germline ends came to 13 bases. Looked up from germline, CDR1 is SQVTM and CDR2 is ANQGSEA. The CDR3 is made up of 13 amino acids.

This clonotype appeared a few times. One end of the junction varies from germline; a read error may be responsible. The CDR3 DNA reads TGCGCCAGCGGCTTGGGCTACAATGAGCAGTTCTTC. Protein sequence: CASGLGYNEQFF. The chain links TRBV5-1 to TRBJ2-1; no clear D. Germline loops: CDR1 SGHRS, CDR2 YFSETQ. The CDR3 has 12 amino acids. Full variable domain (missing parts from reference TRBV5-1 and TRBJ2-1): KAGVTQTPRYLIKTRGQQVTLSCSPISGHRSVSWYQQTPGQGLQFLFEYFSETQRNKGNFPGRFSGRQFSNSRSEMNVSTLELGDSALYLCASGLGYNEQFFGPGTRLTVL.

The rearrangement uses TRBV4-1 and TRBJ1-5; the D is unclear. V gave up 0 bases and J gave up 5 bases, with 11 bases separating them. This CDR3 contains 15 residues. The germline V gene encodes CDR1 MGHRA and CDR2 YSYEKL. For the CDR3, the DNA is TGCGCCAGCAGCCAAGATCTCTTCGGGGATCAGCCCCAGCATTTT. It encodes CASSQDLFGDQPQHF.

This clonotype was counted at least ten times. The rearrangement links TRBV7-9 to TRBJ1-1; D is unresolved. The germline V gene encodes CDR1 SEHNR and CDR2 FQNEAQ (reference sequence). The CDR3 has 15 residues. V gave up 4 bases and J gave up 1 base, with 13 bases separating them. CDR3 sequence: CASSSSRVGNTEAFF. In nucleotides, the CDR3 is TGTGCCAGCAGCTCATCTAGAGTGGGGAACACTGAAGCTTTCTTT.

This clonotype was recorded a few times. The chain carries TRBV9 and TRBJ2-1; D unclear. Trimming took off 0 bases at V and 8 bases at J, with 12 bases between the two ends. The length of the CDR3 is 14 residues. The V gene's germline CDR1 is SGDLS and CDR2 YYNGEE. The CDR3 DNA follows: TGTGCCAGCAGCGTAGCCAGTCCCGGCGATGAGCAGTTCTTC. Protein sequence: CASSVASPGDEQFF.

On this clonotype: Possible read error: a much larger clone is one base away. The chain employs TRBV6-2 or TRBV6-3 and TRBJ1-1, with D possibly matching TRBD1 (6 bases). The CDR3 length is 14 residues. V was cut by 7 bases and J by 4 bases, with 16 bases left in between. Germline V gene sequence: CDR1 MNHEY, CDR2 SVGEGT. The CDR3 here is CASKQRGTTTEAFF. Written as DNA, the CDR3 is TGTGCCAGCAAACAAAGGGGGACGACCACTGAAGCTTTCTTT.

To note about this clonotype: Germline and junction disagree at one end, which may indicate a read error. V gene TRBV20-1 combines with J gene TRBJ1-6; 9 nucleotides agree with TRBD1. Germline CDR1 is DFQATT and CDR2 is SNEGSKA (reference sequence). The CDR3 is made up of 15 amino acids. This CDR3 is CSARDQDRGNPPLHF. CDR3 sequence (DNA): TGCAGTGCTAGAGATCAGGACAGGGGTAATCCACCCCTCCACTTT.

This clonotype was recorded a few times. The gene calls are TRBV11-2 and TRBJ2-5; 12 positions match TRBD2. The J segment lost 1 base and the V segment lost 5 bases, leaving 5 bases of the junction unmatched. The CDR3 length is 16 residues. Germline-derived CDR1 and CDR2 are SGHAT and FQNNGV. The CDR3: CASSLAGGRSQETQYF. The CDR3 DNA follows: TGTGCCAGCAGCCTAGCGGGGGGGCGATCCCAAGAGACCCAGTACTTC.

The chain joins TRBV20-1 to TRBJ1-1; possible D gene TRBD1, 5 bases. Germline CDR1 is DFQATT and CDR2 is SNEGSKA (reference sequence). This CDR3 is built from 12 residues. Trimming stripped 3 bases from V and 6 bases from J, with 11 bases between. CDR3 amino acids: CSARGTNAEAFF. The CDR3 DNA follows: TGCAGTGCTAGGGGGACTAACGCTGAAGCTTTCTTT.

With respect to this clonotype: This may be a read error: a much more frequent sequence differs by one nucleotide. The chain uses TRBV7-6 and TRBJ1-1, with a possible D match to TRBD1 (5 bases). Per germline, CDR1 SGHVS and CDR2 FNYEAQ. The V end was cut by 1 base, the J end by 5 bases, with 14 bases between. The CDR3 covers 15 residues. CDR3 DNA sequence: TGTGCCAGCAGCTTAGAAAGGATCACAGGAACTGAAGCTTTCTTT. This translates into CASSLERITGTEAFF.

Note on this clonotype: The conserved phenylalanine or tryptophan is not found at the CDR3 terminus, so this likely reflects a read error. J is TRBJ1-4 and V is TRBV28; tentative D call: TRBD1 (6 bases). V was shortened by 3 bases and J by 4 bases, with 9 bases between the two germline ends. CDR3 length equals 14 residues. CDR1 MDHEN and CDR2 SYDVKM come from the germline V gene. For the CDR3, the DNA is TGTGCCAGCAGTTTTGGGACATATAATGAAAAACTGTTTATT. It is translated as CASSFGTYNEKLFI.

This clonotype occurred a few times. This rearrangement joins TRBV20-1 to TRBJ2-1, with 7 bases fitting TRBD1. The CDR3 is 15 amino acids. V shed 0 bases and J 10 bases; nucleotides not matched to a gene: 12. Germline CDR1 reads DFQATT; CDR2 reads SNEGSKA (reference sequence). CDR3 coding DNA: TGCAGTGCTAGAGATTTTCGGGACAGAAAAAGAGAGCAGTTCTTC. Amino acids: CSARDFRDRKREQFF.